This paragraph reports one T cell receptor (beta chain). Its cognate antigen is unknown. Measured with immunoSEQ multiplex PCR; TCRdb has only the in-frame clones, and not every one. The sample lists about 82,000 clones, 91% seen once, with 0.35% in the top ten. This CDR3 spans 16 amino acids. Germline-derived CDR1 and CDR2 are SGHTA and FQGNSA. Unmatched junction bases numbered 7, after V lost 0 bases and J lost 4 bases. This specimen comes from a study of graft-versus-host responses after intestinal transplantation. Study context: Transplants given to recipients were multivisceral, liver-intestinal, or isolated intestinal. Anti-thymocyte globulin induction was given to all recipients, followed by tacrolimus and steroids for roughly three years. Notes on the study in general: Recipient marrow held GvH clones, some first seen in ileum or blood. Graft-donor T cell macrochimerism in patients accompanied high graft-versus-host to host-versus-graft clonal ratios in allografts.

The origin of this receptor is a human donor who was the organ donor for an intestinal transplant. This specimen consisted of unstimulated CD4+ T cells sorted from spleen or lymph node cells, obtained before transplant. The chain has TRBV7-2 and TRBJ1-2; 8 bases match TRBD1. CDR3 in DNA: TGTGCCAGCAGCTTAGCGAGGACAGGGCTGGGCTATGGCTACACCTTC. Residues: CASSLARTGLGYGYTF.